This T cell receptor beta chain was sequenced in a study of T cell responses to AZD1222 COVID-19 vaccine. Clones were sequenced by immunoSEQ multiplex PCR, and TCRdb holds only the in-frame ones, with some missing. The table has over 45,000 clones, 89% seen once; the top ten hold about 15%. Regarding this clone: The antigen is not known.

Study outcomes and limitations: The reported proportion of spike-specific TCRs targeting unmutated variant regions was nearly half. All repertoire sampling was performed exclusively after the peak T cell response. White British people made up most donors, females outnumbered males, and clonal diversity was possibly underestimated. Only 5 or 6 people who got AZD1222 tested seropositive at baseline.

This TCR was recovered from an adult who received the AZD1222 COVID-19 vaccine. This material consisted of peripheral blood, taken 28 days after the second AZD1222 dose.

The CDR3 coding sequence is TGTGCCAGCACCGACAGGGCAACTAATGAAAAACTGTTTTTT. Its protein is CASTDRATNEKLFF. The V and J genes are TRBV6-5 and TRBJ1-4; TRBD1 matches 7 bases. With V trimmed by 7 bases and J by 0 bases, 2 bases remained unmatched. The CDR3 spans 14 residues. Germline CDR1 reads MNHEY; CDR2 reads SVGAGI.